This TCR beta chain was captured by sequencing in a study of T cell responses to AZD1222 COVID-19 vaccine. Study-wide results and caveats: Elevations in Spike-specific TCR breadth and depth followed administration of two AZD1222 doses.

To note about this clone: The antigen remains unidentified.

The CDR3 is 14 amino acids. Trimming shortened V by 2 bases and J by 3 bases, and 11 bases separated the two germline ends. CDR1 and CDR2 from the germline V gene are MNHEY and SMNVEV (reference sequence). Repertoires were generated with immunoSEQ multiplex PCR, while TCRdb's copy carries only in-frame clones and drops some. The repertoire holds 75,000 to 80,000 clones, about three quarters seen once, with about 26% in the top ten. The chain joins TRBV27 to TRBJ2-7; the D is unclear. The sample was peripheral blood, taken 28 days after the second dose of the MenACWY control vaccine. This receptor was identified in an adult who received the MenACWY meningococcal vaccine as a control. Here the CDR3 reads CASSLGRFYYEQYF. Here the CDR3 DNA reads TGTGCCAGCAGTTTAGGACGCTTCTACTACGAGCAGTACTTC.